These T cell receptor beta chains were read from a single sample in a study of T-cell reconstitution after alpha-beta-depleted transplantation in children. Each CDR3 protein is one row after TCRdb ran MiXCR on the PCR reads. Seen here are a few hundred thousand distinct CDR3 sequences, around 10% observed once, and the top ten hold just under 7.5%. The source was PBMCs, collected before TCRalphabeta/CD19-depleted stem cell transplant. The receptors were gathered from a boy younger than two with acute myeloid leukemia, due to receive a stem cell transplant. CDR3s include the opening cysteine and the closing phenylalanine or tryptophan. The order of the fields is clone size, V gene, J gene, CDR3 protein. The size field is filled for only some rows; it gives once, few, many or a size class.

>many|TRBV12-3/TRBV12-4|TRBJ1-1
CASSWRGATTEAFF
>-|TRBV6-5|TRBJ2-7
CASSSLGTGNFEQYF
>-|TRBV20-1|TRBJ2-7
CSANPGLAGGPSYEQYF
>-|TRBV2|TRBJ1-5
CACCDTPPEGYSNQPQHF
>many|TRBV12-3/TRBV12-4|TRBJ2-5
CASSRHQETQYF
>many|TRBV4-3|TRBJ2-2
CASSPPSGQGISGELFF
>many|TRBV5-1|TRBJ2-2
CASSLPQVAGELFF
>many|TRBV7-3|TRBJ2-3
CASSRGGTDTQYF
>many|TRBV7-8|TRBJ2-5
CASSEDRQETQYF
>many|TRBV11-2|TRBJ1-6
CASSFEAVRGRLGWNSPLHF
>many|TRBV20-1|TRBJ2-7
CSANPPSGQGAYEQYF
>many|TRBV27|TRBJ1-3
CASSPGYGNTIYF
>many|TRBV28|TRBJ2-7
CASSLKGTSLYF
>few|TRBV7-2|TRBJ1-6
CASSLATSGADSPLHF
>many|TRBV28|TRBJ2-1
CASRLNNEQFF
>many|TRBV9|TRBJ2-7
CASSGGTHEQYF
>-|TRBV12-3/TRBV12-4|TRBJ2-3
CASSFSGAQYF
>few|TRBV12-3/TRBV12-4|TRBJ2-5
CASSFGGPRPQETQYF
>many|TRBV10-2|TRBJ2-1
CASSGETGRDEQFF
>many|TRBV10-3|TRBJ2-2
CAIRGGPGELFF
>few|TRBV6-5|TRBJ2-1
CASSYKVGGPGNEQFF
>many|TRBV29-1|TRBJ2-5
CSVELFRQEDQYF
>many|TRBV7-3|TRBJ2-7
CASILGDRGTYEQYF
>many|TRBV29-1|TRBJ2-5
CSVEGSMTGQEETQYF
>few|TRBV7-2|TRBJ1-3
CASFMERAGNTIYF
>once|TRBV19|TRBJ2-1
CASSGRTGLWYNEQFF